The clone carrying this T cell receptor (beta chain) has ten or more counts. As yet, its antigen is unknown. The germline gene is not matched at one end of the junction; a read error may be the cause. The sample originates from a study of T cells in Graves' hyperthyroidism and ophthalmopathy. TCR beta CDR3 regions were amplified from RNA transcripts. The HTBI primer set served for first-round RT-PCR of the TCR CDR3. TCRdb ran MiXCR on the multiplex PCR reads and lists one entry per CDR3 protein. The sample lists about 160,000 distinct CDR3 sequences, just under 9.5% occurring once. The V gene's germline CDR1 is LNHDA and CDR2 SQIVND (reference sequence). This CDR3 region has 11 residues. Notes on the study in general: Ophthalmopathy prediction by the model preceded onset by a median roughly 6 months.

The clonotype was recovered from a young woman with Graves' hyperthyroidism that later progressed to Graves' ophthalmopathy. Sequencing used blood. The V and J genes are TRBV19 and TRBJ2-1; D is undetermined. The CDR3 coding sequence is TGTGCCAGCAGTATCGCTAATGAGCAGTTCTTC. The encoded protein is CASSIANEQFF.